This T cell receptor beta chain was identified in a study of cytomegalovirus exposure and HLA in healthy donors. The CDR3 totals 14 residues. After removal of 6 bases from V and 5 bases from J, the junction contained 9 bases not matched to a gene. CDR1 and CDR2 (germline): MNHEY, SVGAGI. The PCR made use of 60 Vbeta and 13 Jbeta primers. Profiling relied on immunoSEQ multiplex PCR, and the TCRdb table lists in-frame clones only, not all of them. The table records approximately 180,000 clones, 65% to 85% of them present only once. Likely unrecorded immune exposures existed in these nominally healthy donors.

Sequencing was done on a sample of PBMCs. This clonotype was sampled from a man aged 18 to 30 in good health and CMV-seronegative. The genes are TRBV6-5 and TRBJ2-7; 8 bases line up with TRBD2. Here the CDR3 DNA reads TGTGCCAGCAGGCCGGGGGGGCGATACCACGAGCAGTACTTC. This codes for CASRPGGRYHEQYF.